What follows are 10 T cell receptor beta chains derived from one specimen sequenced in a study of high-grade serous ovarian cancer treatment subgroups. Tumor tissue was taken before any definitive surgery or chemotherapy was given. This table comes from immunoSEQ multiplex PCR, and its TCRdb copy is limited to in-frame clones, with some not included. This sample has roughly 8,700 clones, with roughly 70% found just once. The sequencing sample was made of tumor tissue. Every receptor here comes from a human donor with high-grade serous ovarian cancer.

The CDR3 DNA sequence: TGTGCCAGCAGCTTGAGGACAGGGGAGAAAAATGAGCAGTTCTTC. Amino acid sequence: CASSLRTGEKNEQFF. This chain links TRBV5-5 with TRBJ2-1; TRBD1 aligns across 9 bases. The CDR3 sequence is 15 residues long. Germline loops: CDR1 SGHKS, CDR2 YYEKEE (reference sequence). J gave up 7 bases and V 1 base, and 6 bases lay outside the gene matches. Using reference TRBV5-5 and TRBJ2-1 for the parts outside the CDR3, the full variable domain is DAGVTQSPTHLIKTRGQQVTLRCSPISGHKSVSWYQQVLGQGPQFIFQYYEKEERGRGNFPDRFSARQFPNYSSELNVNALLLGDSALYLCASSLRTGEKNEQFFGPGTRLTVL.

The rearrangement uses TRBV7-2 and TRBJ2-3; TRBD1 agrees at 8 bases. Germline V CDR1 and CDR2: SGHTA, FQGNSA. CDR3 length: 14 residues. The ends lost 6 bases at V and 3 bases at J; junction bases unmatched: 5. CDR3 nucleotide sequence: TGTGCCAGCAGGCAGGGGGCGGGGACAGATACGCAGTATTTT. It specifies CASRQGAGTDTQYF. Supplemented by reference TRBV7-2 and TRBJ2-3, the full variable domain reads GAGVSQSPSNKVTEKGKDVELRCDPISGHTALYWYRQSLGQGLEFLIYFQGNSAPDKSGLPSDRFSAERTGGSVSTLTIQRTQQEDSAVYLCASRQGAGTDTQYFGPGTRLTVL.

The chain is built from TRBV20-1 and TRBJ1-1; D gene unclear. CDR3 size: 11 residues. Trimming took 7 bases from V and 1 from J, leaving 7 bases between them. The germline V gene encodes CDR1 DFQATT and CDR2 SNEGSKA (reference sequence). The CDR3 here is CSEGSNTEAFF. DNA for the CDR3: TGCAGTGAAGGATCGAACACTGAAGCTTTCTTT.

The chain recombines TRBV12-5 with TRBJ2-5, with D unclear. The germline gives CDR1 LGHNT, CDR2 FRNRAP. Trimming stripped 0 bases from V and 4 bases from J, with 3 bases between. This CDR3 is built from 12 residues. CDR3 amino acids: CASGLVPETQYF. The CDR3 region has the DNA TGTGCTAGTGGTTTGGTTCCAGAGACCCAGTACTTC. Filled out from reference TRBV12-5 and TRBJ2-5, the complete variable domain reads DARVTQTPRHKVTEMGQEVTMRCQPILGHNTVFWYRQTMMQGLELLAYFRNRAPLDDSGMPKDRFSAEMPDATLATLKIQPSEPRDSAVYFCASGLVPETQYFGPGTRLLVL.

This clone was recorded once. The rearrangement links TRBV19 to TRBJ2-6; 8 bases agree with TRBD1. V shed 10 bases and J 1 base; nucleotides not matched to a gene: 3. This CDR3 spans 14 amino acids. Germline-derived CDR1 and CDR2 are LNHDA and SQIVND (reference sequence). The CDR3 nucleotides read TGTGCCACCCACAGGGGGTCTGGGGCCAACGTCCTGACTTTC. Translated, it gives CATHRGSGANVLTF.

CDR3 protein: CASSQEMTWEQFF. The CDR3 DNA follows: TGCGCCAGCAGCCAAGAGATGACCTGGGAGCAGTTCTTC. This sequence joins TRBV4-1 and TRBJ2-1; no reliable D call. The CDR3 has 13 amino acids. V lost 0 bases and J 10 bases, leaving 10 bases between the germline ends. Germline lookup yields CDR1 MGHRA and CDR2 YSYEKL.

The gene calls are TRBV6-1 and TRBJ1-5, with 9 bases matching TRBD1. V shed 2 bases, J shed 2 bases, and the junction held 4 bases outside the gene matches. This CDR3 is built from 16 residues. Germline V gives CDR1 MNHNS, CDR2 SASEGT. The CDR3 bases are TGTGCCAGCAGTGAACCCACAGGGGGCCGCAATCAGCCCCAGCATTTT. Translated: CASSEPTGGRNQPQHF.

CDR3 coding DNA: TGTGCCAGCCGTGGTAAAGCGGGAGGAGGTGGTGAGCAGTTCTTC. Encoded protein: CASRGKAGGGGEQFF. The chain uses TRBV19 and TRBJ2-1, with 9 bases matching TRBD2. The CDR3 spans 15 residues. Germline lookup yields CDR1 LNHDA and CDR2 SQIVND (reference sequence). The ends lost 9 bases at V and 9 bases at J; junction bases unmatched: 15.

The rearrangement uses TRBV6-1 and TRBJ2-1; perhaps TRBD1 as D (6 bases). From germline, CDR1 is MNHNS and CDR2 SASEGT. This CDR3 spans 15 amino acids. With 4 bases removed from V and 5 bases from J, the gap between germline ends came to 15 bases. Written as DNA, the CDR3 is TGTGCCAGCAGTGCGGGACAACCCTTTAACAATGAGCAGTTCTTC. Translation gives CASSAGQPFNNEQFF.

The chain carries TRBV27 and TRBJ1-2; D gene uncertain. The CDR3 is 14 residues long. Looked up from germline, CDR1 is MNHEY and CDR2 is SMNVEV (reference sequence). V lost 10 bases, J lost 4 bases, and 19 bases lay in between. The CDR3 bases are TGTGCCATTCCCGCCGGCGGGGTGCGCTATGGCTACACCTTC. Translated, it gives CAIPAGGVRYGYTF.